These 27 T cell receptor beta chains originate from one sample sequenced in a study of T-cell memory formation after mild COVID-19. One entry per CDR3 protein, called by TCRdb with MiXCR from the 5' RACE reads. The repertoire consists of 270,000 or so distinct CDR3 sequences, with under 20% occurring once and the leading ten covering 23%. Sequencing input: PBMCs or a T cell subset sorted from them (not recorded which). These receptor sequences come from a man aged 18 to 30 who had mild COVID-19 (a few samples of this study predate the infection). Cell type and time point are not known.

The gene calls are TRBV6-1 and TRBJ2-5, with a weak D call TRBD1 (5 bases). The germline CDR1 and CDR2 sequences are MNHNS and SASEGT. The CDR3 is 14 residues long. Trimming took off 3 bases at V and 3 bases at J, with 11 bases between the two ends. The CDR3: CASSEDNWKETQYF. For the CDR3, the DNA is TGTGCCAGCAGTGAGGACAACTGGAAAGAGACCCAGTACTTC.

The chain carries TRBV7-9 and TRBJ2-1; 15 bases are shared with TRBD2. Germline trimming cut 9 bases from V and 7 bases from J; bases unmatched to any gene: 4. The CDR3 loop spans 14 amino acids. The V gene's germline CDR1 is SEHNR and CDR2 FQNEAQ (reference sequence). CDR3 DNA sequence: TGTGCCAGTCGGACTAGCGGGGGGGTTAATGAGCAGTTCTTC. Translation: CASRTSGGVNEQFF.

This clonotype was counted ten times or more. The chain has TRBV10-3 and TRBJ2-1, with TRBD1 as a possible D gene (5 bases). The CDR3 consists of 14 residues. The ends were cut back, 4 bases at V and 2 bases at J, with 9 bases in the middle. The germline V gene encodes CDR1 ENHRY and CDR2 SYGVKD. Here the CDR3 reads CAISVAGTYNEQFF. DNA for the CDR3: TGTGCCATCAGTGTGGCAGGGACCTACAATGAGCAGTTCTTC.

The chain joins TRBV6-2 or TRBV6-3 to TRBJ2-2; 8 bases align to TRBD1. This CDR3 is built from 16 residues. The V gene's germline CDR1 is MNHEY and CDR2 SVGEGT. J gave up 1 base and V 5 bases, and 6 bases lay outside the gene matches. The CDR3 region has the DNA TGTGCCAGCAGTCCCCGGACAGGGCTGAACACCGGGGAGCTGTTTTTT. As protein: CASSPRTGLNTGELFF.

The chain combines TRBV6-1 with TRBJ1-3; TRBD1 agrees at 10 bases. The CDR3 is made up of 13 amino acids. V shed 5 bases and J 8 bases; nucleotides not matched to a gene: 3. Germline CDR1 and CDR2: MNHNS and SASEGT. CDR3 amino acids: CASSWTGGYTIYF. DNA of the CDR3: TGTGCCAGCAGTTGGACAGGGGGATACACCATATATTTT.

The CDR3 here is CASSPGTGARNTEAFF. CDR3 bases: TGTGCCAGCTCACCCGGGACAGGGGCCCGGAACACTGAAGCTTTCTTT. The rearrangement uses TRBV18 and TRBJ1-1; 10 bases map to TRBD1. The germline CDR1 and CDR2 sequences are KGHSH and LQKENI. The CDR3 runs to 16 residues. With 3 bases clipped from V and 1 base from J, the junction kept 5 bases outside the gene matches.

The chain has TRBV18 and TRBJ2-3; 10 bases fit TRBD2. V dropped 6 bases and J dropped 5; count of bases not matched to a gene: 8. Germline V lookup: CDR1 KGHSH, CDR2 LQKENI. This CDR3 has 15 amino acids. The chain's CDR3 is CASSPERGGKDTQYF. CDR3 DNA sequence: TGTGCCAGCTCGCCGGAGCGGGGGGGCAAAGATACGCAGTATTTT.

This sequence joins TRBV14 and TRBJ2-5; TRBD1 aligns across 8 bases. This CDR3 has 16 residues. Germline CDR1 and CDR2: SGHDN and FVKESK. J lost 5 bases, V lost 0 bases, and 8 bases had no gene match. In DNA, the CDR3 is TGTGCCAGCAGCCAAGATATCTCAGGGGGCAAGGAGACCCAGTACTTC. It yields the protein CASSQDISGGKETQYF.

The V call is TRBV5-1, the J call TRBJ2-7; 10 bases line up with TRBD1. With V trimmed by 4 bases and J by 3 bases, 7 bases remained unmatched. The CDR3 sequence is 15 residues long. Germline values: CDR1 SGHRS, CDR2 YFSETQ. In DNA, the CDR3 is TGCGCCAGCAGCCAGTCCGACAGGGGGCTCTACGAGCAGTACTTC. This gives the protein CASSQSDRGLYEQYF. The full variable domain, completed using reference TRBV5-1 and TRBJ2-7, is KAGVTQTPRYLIKTRGQQVTLSCSPISGHRSVSWYQQTPGQGLQFLFEYFSETQRNKGNFPGRFSGRQFSNSRSEMNVSTLELGDSALYLCASSQSDRGLYEQYFGPGTRLTVT.

The chain joins TRBV20-1 to TRBJ2-5; the match to TRBD2 covers 10 bases. After removal of 1 base from V and 3 bases from J, the junction contained 5 bases not matched to a gene. Germline assignment: CDR1 DFQATT and CDR2 SNEGSKA (reference sequence). The CDR3 extends over 15 amino acids. As DNA, the CDR3 is TGCAGTGCTAGAGGCCTAGCGGGGGATAAAGAGACCCAGTACTTC. Translating gives CSARGLAGDKETQYF.

V gene TRBV5-6 combines with J gene TRBJ2-7; D might be TRBD1 (6 bases). CDR3 length equals 15 residues. With 0 bases removed from V and 4 bases from J, the gap between germline ends came to 14 bases. Germline V gene sequence: CDR1 SGHDT, CDR2 YYEEEE. In DNA form, the CDR3 reads TGTGCCAGCAGCTTGGCCACAGGGAGAGTGTACGAGCAGTACTTC. This sequence encodes CASSLATGRVYEQYF. Drawing the rest from reference TRBV5-6 and TRBJ2-7, the complete variable domain is DAGVTQSPTHLIKTRGQQVTLRCSPKSGHDTVSWYQQALGQGPQFIFQYYEEEERQRGNFPDRFSGHQFPNYSSELNVNALLLGDSALYLCASSLATGRVYEQYFGPGTRLTVT.

The rearrangement joins TRBV12-5 to TRBJ1-3; D is perhaps TRBD1 (5 bases). Germline V gene sequence: CDR1 LGHNT, CDR2 FRNRAP. This CDR3 contains 19 residues. Trimming stripped 1 base from V and 2 bases from J, with 21 bases between. CDR3 sequence reads: CASGLGGPTYADPGNTIYF. Here the CDR3 DNA reads TGTGCTAGTGGTTTGGGGGGCCCGACGTACGCAGATCCTGGAAACACCATATATTTT. The whole variable domain, remainder taken from reference TRBV12-5 and TRBJ1-3, is DARVTQTPRHKVTEMGQEVTMRCQPILGHNTVFWYRQTMMQGLELLAYFRNRAPLDDSGMPKDRFSAEMPDATLATLKIQPSEPRDSAVYFCASGLGGPTYADPGNTIYFGEGSWLTVV.

The rearrangement uses TRBV5-1 and TRBJ2-1, with 8 bases fitting TRBD1. This CDR3 comprises 16 residues. CDR1 and CDR2 from the germline V gene are SGHRS and YFSETQ. J lost 2 bases, V lost 4 bases, and 8 bases had no gene match. CDR3 sequence reads: CASSLGQGSPYNEQFF. The CDR3 DNA is TGCGCCAGCAGCCTAGGACAGGGAAGCCCCTACAATGAGCAGTTCTTC.

This chain links TRBV4-2 with TRBJ2-3; 10 positions match TRBD1. The CDR3 is made up of 16 amino acids. Germline-derived CDR1 and CDR2 are LGHNA and YNFKEQ. The J segment lost 4 bases and the V segment lost 4 bases, leaving 8 bases of the junction unmatched. The CDR3 spells CASSPRGQGNADTQYF. The CDR3 nucleotides read TGTGCCAGCAGCCCGAGGGGACAGGGGAACGCAGATACGCAGTATTTT.

The chain carries TRBV5-1 and TRBJ1-4; the D is unclear. The CDR3 is made up of 16 amino acids. Per germline, CDR1 SGHRS and CDR2 YFSETQ. Trimming left V 4 bases short and J 0 bases short, with 13 bases between. CDR3 sequence reads: CASSPTPMATNEKLFF. CDR3 bases: TGCGCCAGCAGCCCAACCCCTATGGCAACTAATGAAAAACTGTTTTTT. Complete variable domain (other parts from reference TRBV5-1 and TRBJ1-4): KAGVTQTPRYLIKTRGQQVTLSCSPISGHRSVSWYQQTPGQGLQFLFEYFSETQRNKGNFPGRFSGRQFSNSRSEMNVSTLELGDSALYLCASSPTPMATNEKLFFGSGTQLSVL.

The CDR3 loop is CATATASSYEQYF. The CDR3 DNA is TGTGCCACCGCGACAGCCAGCTCCTACGAGCAGTACTTC. The chain recombines TRBV6-2 or TRBV6-3 with TRBJ2-7; tentative D call: TRBD1 (5 bases). CDR1 is MNHEY, CDR2 SVGEGT, per germline. The CDR3 has 13 residues. Trimming took 10 bases from V and 0 from J, leaving 13 bases between them.

The chain couples TRBV25-1 to TRBJ2-3; D is uncertain. CDR1 is MGHDK and CDR2 is SYGVNS in the germline V gene. The CDR3 runs to 12 residues. V was trimmed by 5 bases and J by 2 bases, leaving 5 bases between them. The CDR3 is CASSINTDTQYF. The DNA for the CDR3 is TGTGCCAGCAGTATTAACACAGATACGCAGTATTTT.

This clonotype was seen once. J is TRBJ2-1 and V is TRBV6-5; a possible D gene is TRBD1 (5 bases). CDR1 MNHEY and CDR2 SVGAGI come from the germline V gene. The CDR3 has 14 amino acids. Trimming took off 6 bases at V and 0 bases at J, with 9 bases between the two ends. CDR3 residues: CASRRTPSYNEQFF. The CDR3 nucleotides are TGTGCCAGCAGGAGGACACCCTCCTACAATGAGCAGTTCTTC.

This clonotype was picked up many times. The CDR3 DNA follows: TGTGCCAGCAGTTACGGGCCGACCTACGAGCAGTACGTC. As protein: CASSYGPTYEQYV. The chain has TRBV6-5 and TRBJ2-7; no reliable D call. CDR3 length equals 13 residues. Deletions cut 2 bases from V and 2 bases from J, with 7 bases between. Germline lookup yields CDR1 MNHEY and CDR2 SVGAGI.

CDR3 DNA sequence: TGCGCCAGCAGCCGAGCTGTGCGGGGGGGCTCTCATGGTGGCTACACCTTC. This translates into CASSRAVRGGSHGGYTF. The chain recombines TRBV4-3 with TRBJ1-2, with D maybe TRBD1 (6 bases). V was shortened by 4 bases and J by 7 bases, with 25 bases between the two germline ends. The CDR3 sequence is 17 residues long. Per germline, CDR1 LGHNA and CDR2 YSLEER.

The chain employs TRBV23-1 and TRBJ1-2; tentative D call: TRBD1 (5 bases). TRBV23-1 qualifies as an ORF whose function is uncertain. Deletions cut 3 bases from V and 4 bases from J, with 9 bases between. The CDR3 consists of 13 residues. DNA for the CDR3: TGCGCCAGCAGTCAGCGGGGCCCCTATGGCTACACCTTC. This translates into CASSQRGPYGYTF.

This clonotype was recorded a few times. The chain combines TRBV10-3 with TRBJ2-1; 8 positions agree with TRBD2. The CDR3 runs to 14 residues. V lost 4 bases, J lost 9 bases, and 8 bases stayed unmatched. The germline V gene encodes CDR1 ENHRY and CDR2 SYGVKD. The CDR3 DNA reads TGTGCCATCAGTGGGACGGGGGGGCCCAGTGAGCAGTTCTTC. This encodes CAISGTGGPSEQFF.

The chain combines TRBV30 with TRBJ2-1, with D possibly called TRBD1 or TRBD2 (5 bases each). The CDR3 is 13 residues long. V lost 4 bases, J lost 7 bases, and 14 bases lay in between. The germline CDR1 and CDR2 sequences are GTSNPN and SVGIG (reference sequence). The CDR3 bases are TGTGCCTGGATACGGGCTGGGGGAAATGAGCAGTTCTTC. Translating it yields CAWIRAGGNEQFF.

This clonotype was picked up a small number of times. The V and J genes are TRBV3-1 and TRBJ2-5; 11 bases fit TRBD2. Germline-derived CDR1 and CDR2 are LGHDT and YNNKEL (reference sequence). The junction had 6 bases not matched to a gene; V was cut back by 6 bases and J by 3 bases. The CDR3 contains 15 residues. The CDR3 coding sequence is TGTGCCAGCAGACTAGCGGGGGCCACTAAAGAGACCCAGTACTTC. This sequence encodes CASRLAGATKETQYF.

This clonotype was counted at least ten times. V gene TRBV5-1 combines with J gene TRBJ2-7, with D perhaps matching TRBD1 (6 bases). CDR1 and CDR2 (germline): SGHRS, YFSETQ. The ends were cut back, 1 base at V and 0 bases at J, with 11 bases in the middle. CDR3 length: 15 amino acids. In DNA form, the CDR3 reads TGCGCCAGCAGCTTGTTGCGGACAGTCTCCTACGAGCAGTACTTC. This codes for CASSLLRTVSYEQYF.

The chain recombines TRBV20-1 with TRBJ2-3, with D tentatively TRBD2 (6 bases). Germline CDR1 reads DFQATT; CDR2 reads SNEGSKA (reference sequence). V gave up 5 bases and J gave up 0 bases, with 12 bases separating them. The CDR3 spans 14 residues. This CDR3 is CSADGDSSTDTQYF. The CDR3 DNA follows: TGCAGTGCTGATGGGGACTCAAGCACAGATACGCAGTATTTT.

The chain couples TRBV25-1 to TRBJ2-3; TRBD2 matches at 10 bases. The CDR3 extends over 16 amino acids. Unmatched junction bases numbered 8, after V lost 6 bases and J lost 2 bases. Looked up from germline, CDR1 is MGHDK and CDR2 is SYGVNS. CDR3 amino acids: CASSPPGLAFTDTQYF. DNA for the CDR3: TGTGCCAGCAGCCCCCCGGGACTAGCGTTCACAGATACGCAGTATTTT.